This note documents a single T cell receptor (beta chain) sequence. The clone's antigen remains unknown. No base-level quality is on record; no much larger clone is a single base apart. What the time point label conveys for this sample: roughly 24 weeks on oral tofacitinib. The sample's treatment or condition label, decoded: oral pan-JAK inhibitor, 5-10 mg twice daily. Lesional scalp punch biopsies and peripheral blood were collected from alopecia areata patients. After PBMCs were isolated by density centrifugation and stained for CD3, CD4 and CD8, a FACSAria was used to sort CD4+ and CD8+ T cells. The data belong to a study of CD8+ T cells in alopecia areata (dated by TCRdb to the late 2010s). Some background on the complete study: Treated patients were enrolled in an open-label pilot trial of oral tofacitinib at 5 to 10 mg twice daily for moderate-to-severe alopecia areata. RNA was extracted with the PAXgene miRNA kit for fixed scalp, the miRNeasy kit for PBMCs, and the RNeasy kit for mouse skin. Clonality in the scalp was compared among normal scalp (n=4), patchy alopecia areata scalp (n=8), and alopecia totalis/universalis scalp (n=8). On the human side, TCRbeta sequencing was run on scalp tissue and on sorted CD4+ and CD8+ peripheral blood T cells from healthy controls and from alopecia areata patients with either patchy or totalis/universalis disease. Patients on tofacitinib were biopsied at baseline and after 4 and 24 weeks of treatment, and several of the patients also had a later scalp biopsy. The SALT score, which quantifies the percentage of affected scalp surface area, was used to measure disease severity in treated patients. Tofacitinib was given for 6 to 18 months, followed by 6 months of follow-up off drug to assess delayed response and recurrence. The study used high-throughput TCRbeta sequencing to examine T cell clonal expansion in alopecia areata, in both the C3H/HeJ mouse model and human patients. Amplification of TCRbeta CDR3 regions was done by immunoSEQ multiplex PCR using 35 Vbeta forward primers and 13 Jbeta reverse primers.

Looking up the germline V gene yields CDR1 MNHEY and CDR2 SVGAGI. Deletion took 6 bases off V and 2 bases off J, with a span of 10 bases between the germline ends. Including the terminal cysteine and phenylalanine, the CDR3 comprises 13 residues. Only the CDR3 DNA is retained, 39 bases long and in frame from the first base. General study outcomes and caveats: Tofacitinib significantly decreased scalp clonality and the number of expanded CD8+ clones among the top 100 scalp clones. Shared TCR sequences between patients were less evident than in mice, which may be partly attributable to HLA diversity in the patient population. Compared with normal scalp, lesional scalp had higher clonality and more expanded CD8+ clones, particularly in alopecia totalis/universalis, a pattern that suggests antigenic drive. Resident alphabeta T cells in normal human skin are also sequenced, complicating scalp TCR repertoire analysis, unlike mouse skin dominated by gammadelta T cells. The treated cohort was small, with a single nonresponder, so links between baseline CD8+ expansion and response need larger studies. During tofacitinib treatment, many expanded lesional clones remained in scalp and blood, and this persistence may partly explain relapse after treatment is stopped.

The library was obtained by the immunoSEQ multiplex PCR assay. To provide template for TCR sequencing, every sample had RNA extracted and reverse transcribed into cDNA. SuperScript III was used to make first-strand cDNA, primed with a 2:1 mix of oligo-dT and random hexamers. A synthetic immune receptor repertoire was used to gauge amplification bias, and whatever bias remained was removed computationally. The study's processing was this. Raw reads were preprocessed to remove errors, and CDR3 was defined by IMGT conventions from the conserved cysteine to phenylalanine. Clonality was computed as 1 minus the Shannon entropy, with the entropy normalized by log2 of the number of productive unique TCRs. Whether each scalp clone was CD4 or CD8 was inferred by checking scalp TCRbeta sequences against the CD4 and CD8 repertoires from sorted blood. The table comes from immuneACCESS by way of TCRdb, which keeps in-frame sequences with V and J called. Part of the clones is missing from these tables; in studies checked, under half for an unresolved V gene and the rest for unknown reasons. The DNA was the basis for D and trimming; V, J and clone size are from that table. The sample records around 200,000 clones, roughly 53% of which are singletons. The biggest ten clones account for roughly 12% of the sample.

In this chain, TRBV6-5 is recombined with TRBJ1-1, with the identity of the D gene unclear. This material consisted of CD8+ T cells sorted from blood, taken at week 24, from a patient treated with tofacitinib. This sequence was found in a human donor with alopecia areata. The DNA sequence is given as TGTGCCAGCAGCCCCATTGAAAACACTGAAGCTTTCTTT. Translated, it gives CASSPIENTEAFF.